The 18 T cell receptor beta chains below come from one sample, sequenced in a study of lymphopenia after photon versus proton radiotherapy. TCRdb's table, derived via immunoSEQ multiplex PCR, lists solely in-frame clones and lacks some. Counted here are roughly 63,000 clones, around 84% occurring once; the ten biggest clones make up approximately 2%. The sequencing used peripheral blood, collected from a patient treated with proton-based radiotherapy. These receptors were taken from a man aged 60 to 69 with pancreatic cancer.

The J gene is TRBJ2-1, the V gene TRBV6-5; 13 positions agree with TRBD2. CDR1 and CDR2 from the germline V gene are MNHEY and SVGAGI. There are 15 residues in the CDR3. The V segment lost 5 bases and the J segment 7 bases; nucleotides outside the gene matches: 5. CDR3 nucleotides: TGTGCCAGCAGTAGGACTAGCGGGAGTTATAATGAGCAGTTCTTC. Its protein is CASSRTSGSYNEQFF.

The genes are TRBV6-5 and TRBJ1-4; D is possibly TRBD1 (6 bases). Germline CDR1 MNHEY, CDR2 SVGAGI. The CDR3 has 14 amino acids. Trimming shortened V by 9 bases and J by 6 bases, and 17 bases separated the two germline ends. The CDR3 DNA is TGTGCCAGTTCCCTGGGACATGCTGATGAAAAACTGTTTTTT. Translation gives CASSLGHADEKLFF.

V and J are TRBV7-2 and TRBJ1-1; possible D gene TRBD1, 5 bases. The CDR3 is made up of 16 amino acids. Germline V gene lookup returns CDR1 SGHTA and CDR2 FQGNSA. Trimming pared 5 bases from V and 8 bases from J, leaving 24 bases between. The CDR3 nucleotides are TGTGCCAGCAGCGCGGGACGACCGGGAGTGTCGGTGGAAGCTTTCTTT. It yields the protein CASSAGRPGVSVEAFF. Variable domain in full (rest from reference TRBV7-2 and TRBJ1-1): GAGVSQSPSNKVTEKGKDVELRCDPISGHTALYWYRQSLGQGLEFLIYFQGNSAPDKSGLPSDRFSAERTGGSVSTLTIQRTQQEDSAVYLCASSAGRPGVSVEAFFGQGTRLTVV.

The chain joins TRBV4-2 to TRBJ2-5; perhaps D is TRBD1 or TRBD2 (5 bases each). Trimming stripped 0 bases from V and 7 bases from J, with 18 bases between. From germline, CDR1 is LGHNA and CDR2 YNFKEQ. There are 16 residues in the CDR3. The CDR3 sequence: CASSQDQAGTRLTQYF. In DNA, the CDR3 is TGTGCCAGCAGCCAAGATCAGGCAGGGACCAGGTTGACCCAGTACTTC.

The rearrangement uses TRBV6-6 and TRBJ2-3; D gene ambiguous. V shed 6 bases and J shed 3 bases, with 13 bases lying between them. Germline lookup yields CDR1 MNHNY and CDR2 SVGAGI (reference sequence). CDR3 size: 14 residues. The DNA of the CDR3 is TGTGCCAGCAGCCCCCTGAGGTGGACAGATACGCAGTATTTT. Its protein product is CASSPLRWTDTQYF.

This clone came up a few times. The genes are TRBV30 and TRBJ1-5, with D perhaps matching TRBD1 (6 bases). The V end lost 5 bases, the J end lost 3 bases, and 8 bases lay between the germline ends. The CDR3 covers 12 residues. CDR1 is GTSNPN, CDR2 SVGIG, per germline (reference sequence). CDR3 bases: TGTGCCTGGGACAGGCCCAATCAGCCCCAGCATTTT. Translated: CAWDRPNQPQHF.

The V gene is TRBV7-2, the J gene TRBJ2-1; D uncertain. Germline V gene sequence: CDR1 SGHTA, CDR2 FQGNSA. The CDR3 contains 14 residues. Trimming pared 0 bases from V and 3 bases from J, leaving 6 bases between. The CDR3 loop is CASSLAPNYNEQFF. The CDR3 DNA is TGTGCCAGCAGCTTAGCCCCTAACTACAATGAGCAGTTCTTC.

The gene calls are TRBV28 and TRBJ1-5, with TRBD1 identical over 7 bases. J lost 2 bases, V lost 6 bases, and 7 bases had no gene match. Germline V lookup: CDR1 MDHEN, CDR2 SYDVKM. There are 15 residues in the CDR3. The CDR3 sequence: CASSIPGQGNQPQHF. The CDR3, as DNA: TGTGCCAGCAGCATCCCCGGACAGGGCAATCAGCCCCAGCATTTT.

The chain is built from TRBV5-5 and TRBJ2-7; 7 positions agree with TRBD2. The CDR3 sequence is 15 residues long. J lost 7 bases, V lost 0 bases, and 10 bases had no gene match. In germline, CDR1 is SGHKS, CDR2 YYEKEE (reference sequence). The CDR3 sequence is CASSLVAGVPGEQYF. The CDR3 DNA sequence: TGTGCCAGCAGCTTGGTGGCGGGAGTGCCTGGGGAGCAGTACTTC.

As concerns this clone: Other DNA sequences from this sample encode an identical CDR3 as well. This chain connects TRBV19 to TRBJ1-1; D ambiguous. V dropped 3 bases and J dropped 1 base, with 9 bases sitting between them. The CDR3 has 14 residues. The germline V gene encodes CDR1 LNHDA and CDR2 SQIVND (reference sequence). The CDR3 sequence: CASSIPAGNTEAFF. As DNA, the CDR3 is TGTGCCAGTAGTATTCCGGCGGGGAACACTGAAGCTTTCTTT.

The chain uses TRBV11-2 and TRBJ1-1; the D is unclear. The CDR3 spans 13 residues. V was trimmed by 2 bases and J by 5 bases, leaving 9 bases between them. CDR1 is SGHAT, CDR2 FQNNGV, per germline. CDR3 residues: CASSLHRGTEAFF. The CDR3 coding sequence is TGTGCCAGCAGCTTACACAGAGGGACTGAAGCTTTCTTT. Combining the CDR3 with reference TRBV11-2 and TRBJ1-1 gives the whole variable domain EAGVAQSPRYKIIEKRQSVAFWCNPISGHATLYWYQQILGQGPKLLIQFQNNGVVDDSQLPKDRFSAERLKGVDSTLKIQPAKLEDSAVYLCASSLHRGTEAFFGQGTRLTVV.

The CDR3 is CAWGKQGSGYTF. CDR3 DNA sequence: TGTGCCTGGGGGAAACAGGGCTCCGGCTACACCTTC. The gene calls are TRBV30 and TRBJ1-2; TRBD1 is a possible D gene (6 bases). V was clipped by 5 bases and J by 8 bases, with 15 bases between them. This CDR3 is built from 12 residues. CDR1 GTSNPN and CDR2 SVGIG come from the germline V gene (reference sequence).

This clone was observed a handful of times. The chain carries TRBV11-3 and TRBJ2-1, with D perhaps matching TRBD1 (5 bases). V was shortened by 5 bases and J by 3 bases, with 11 bases between the two germline ends. Germline V lookup: CDR1 SGHNT, CDR2 YENEEA. This CDR3 comprises 14 residues. The DNA for the CDR3 is TGTGCCAGCAGCCCCAGGGCTAGCTACAATGAGCAGTTCTTC. It is translated as CASSPRASYNEQFF.

The rearrangement joins TRBV19 to TRBJ2-1; perhaps TRBD2 as D (6 bases). Trimming pared 9 bases from V and 6 bases from J, leaving 18 bases between. The CDR3 has 14 residues. CDR1 and CDR2 (germline): LNHDA, SQIVND (reference sequence). CDR3 in amino acids: CARLHGGGSNEQFF. For the CDR3, the DNA is TGTGCCAGGCTACATGGGGGAGGCAGCAATGAGCAGTTCTTC.

The genes are TRBV5-5 and TRBJ1-5; tentative D call: TRBD1 (6 bases). Trimming removed 1 base from V and 4 bases from J, with 12 bases in between. This CDR3 spans 15 amino acids. Germline-derived CDR1 and CDR2 are SGHKS and YYEKEE (reference sequence). This CDR3 is CASSLWEQGNQPQHF. CDR3 nucleotides: TGTGCCAGCAGCTTGTGGGAACAGGGAAATCAGCCCCAGCATTTT.

The chain recombines TRBV11-3 with TRBJ2-5; the D gene could be TRBD1 or TRBD2 (5 bases each). The CDR3 has 14 amino acids. From germline, CDR1 is SGHNT and CDR2 YENEEA. Trimming removed 1 base at V and 2 bases at J, with 8 bases between. The CDR3, as DNA: TGTGCCAGCAGCTTAGGAGGGGTTCAAGAGACCCAGTACTTC. It yields the protein CASSLGGVQETQYF.

The rearrangement uses TRBV6-5 and TRBJ2-3; D remains unclear. Trimming shortened V by 5 bases and J by 4 bases, and 10 bases separated the two germline ends. CDR3 size: 13 residues. Germline CDR1 reads MNHEY; CDR2 reads SVGAGI. The CDR3 sequence is CASSTLGSDTQYF. CDR3 nucleotides: TGTGCCAGCAGTACCCTCGGGTCAGATACGCAGTATTTT.

This clone was recorded once. J is TRBJ2-2 and V is TRBV7-9, with D unresolved. The ends were cut back, 3 bases at V and 6 bases at J, with 8 bases in the middle. The CDR3 sequence is 13 residues long. Germline CDR1 and CDR2: SEHNR and FQNEAQ (reference sequence). In DNA form, the CDR3 reads TGTGCCAGCAGCTTTGGGGAATCCGGGGAGCTGTTTTTT. Residues: CASSFGESGELFF.